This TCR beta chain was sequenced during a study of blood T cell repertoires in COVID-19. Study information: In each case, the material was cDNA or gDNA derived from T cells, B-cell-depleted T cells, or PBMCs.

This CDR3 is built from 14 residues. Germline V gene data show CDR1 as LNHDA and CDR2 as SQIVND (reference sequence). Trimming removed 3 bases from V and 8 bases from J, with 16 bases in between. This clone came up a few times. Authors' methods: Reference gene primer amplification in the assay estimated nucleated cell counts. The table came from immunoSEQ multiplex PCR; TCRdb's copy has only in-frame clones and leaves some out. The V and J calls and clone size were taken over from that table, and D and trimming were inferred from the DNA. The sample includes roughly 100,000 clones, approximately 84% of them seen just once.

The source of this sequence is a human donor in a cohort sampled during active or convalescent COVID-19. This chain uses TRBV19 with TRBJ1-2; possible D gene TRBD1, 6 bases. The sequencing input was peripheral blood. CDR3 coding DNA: TGTGCCAGTAGTATGGGCGGACAGTATTTGGGCTACACCTTC. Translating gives CASSMGGQYLGYTF.